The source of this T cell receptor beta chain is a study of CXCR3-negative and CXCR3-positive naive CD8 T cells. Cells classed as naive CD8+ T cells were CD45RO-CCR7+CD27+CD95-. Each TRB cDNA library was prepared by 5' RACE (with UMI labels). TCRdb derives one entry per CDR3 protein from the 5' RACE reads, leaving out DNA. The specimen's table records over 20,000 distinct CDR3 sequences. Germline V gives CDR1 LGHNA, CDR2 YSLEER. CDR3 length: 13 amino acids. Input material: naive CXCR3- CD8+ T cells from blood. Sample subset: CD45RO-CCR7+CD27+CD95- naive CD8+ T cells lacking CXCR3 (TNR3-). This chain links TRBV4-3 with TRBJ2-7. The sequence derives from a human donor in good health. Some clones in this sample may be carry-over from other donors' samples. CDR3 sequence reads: CASSQEGYHEQYF.